The source of this T cell receptor beta chain is a study of human T cells and chemical hapten exposure. Whole-study context: Diphenylcyclopropenone, dosed weekly to the scalp, was given to patients throughout the approximately 24-week study.

CDR3 size: 16 residues. Germline CDR1 reads LGHNA; CDR2 reads YSLEER. Trimming cost V 0 bases and J 4 bases; bases outside gene matches: 5. TCRdb re-called the RACE reads through MiXCR, storing one row per CDR3 protein. This sample has 85,000 to 130,000 distinct CDR3 sequences; 10% to 15% occur once, and the top ten carry 1.6%. This clonotype occurred many times. As to time point: pre-sensitization, week 0. The treatment was: therapeutic diphenylcyclopropenone sensitization with weekly scalp DPC. Alopecia patients, 18 to 70 years old and DPC-suitable, served as donors. V gene TRBV4-3 combines with J gene TRBJ1-3; 8 nucleotides align to TRBD1. This clonotype originated in a woman aged 45-60 years with alopecia areata. Some clones in this sample may be carry-over from other donors' samples. The sequenced sample was whole blood, obtained in connection with sensitization to the hapten diphenylcyclopropenone (DPC). CDR3: CASSQDGRDRGNTIYF. The CDR3 bases are TGCGCCAGCAGCCAAGACGGCCGGGACAGGGGAAACACCATATATTTT.